These 20 T cell receptor beta chains share one sample of origin, sequenced in a study of cytotoxic CD8 clonotypes in ibrutinib-treated CLL. TCRdb keeps only in-frame clones here, not all; method: immunoSEQ multiplex PCR. The sample consists of 250,000 to 350,000 clones, 70% to 80% of them appearing once. Material: PBMCs, obtained at disease progression, from a patient treated with ibrutinib. The receptors were gathered from a human donor with chronic lymphocytic leukemia.

This chain links TRBV6-1 with TRBJ1-5; 8 nucleotides agree with TRBD1. The germline gives CDR1 MNHNS, CDR2 SASEGT. CDR3 length equals 15 residues. V shed 7 bases, J shed 2 bases, and the junction held 7 bases outside the gene matches. CDR3 sequence reads: CASINVQGGNQPQHF. The CDR3 region has the DNA TGTGCCAGCATTAACGTACAGGGGGGCAATCAGCCCCAGCATTTT.

This clone has only a few counts. Here the CDR3 DNA reads TGCGCCAGCAGCCAAGACGGAGGCTGGGCCTACGAGCAGTACTTC. Protein: CASSQDGGWAYEQYF. The rearrangement uses TRBV4-3 and TRBJ2-7; perhaps TRBD2 as D (5 bases). This CDR3 contains 15 residues. Germline CDR1 and CDR2: LGHNA and YSLEER. Trimming stripped 0 bases from V and 2 bases from J, with 11 bases between.

V is TRBV11-3 and J is TRBJ1-6; D may be TRBD1 (6 bases). Germline lookup yields CDR1 SGHNT and CDR2 YENEEA. V dropped 3 bases and J dropped 8 bases, with 11 bases sitting between them. There are 14 residues in the CDR3. In DNA, the CDR3 is TGTGCCAGCAGCTTGTCAGGGGTACATTCACCCCTCCACTTT. This sequence encodes CASSLSGVHSPLHF.

This clone was detected only a few times. V usage is TRBV21-1 and J usage is TRBJ2-7; TRBD2 was called by the table and not checked on the DNA. TRBV21-1 is given as a pseudogene. CDR3 length: 14 residues. DNA of the CDR3: TGTGCCAGCAGCAACGAAGCGGGAGAAGCCGAGCAGTACTTC. Amino acids: CASSNEAGEAEQYF.

This clone was seen a few times. This chain links TRBV18 with TRBJ2-7; a weak D match, TRBD2 (6 bases). Deletions cut 5 bases from V and 7 bases from J, with 6 bases between. CDR3 length: 10 amino acids. CDR1 is KGHSH, CDR2 LQKENI, per germline. The CDR3 region has the DNA TGTGCCAGCTCAGGAGGGGAGCAGTACTTC. Translated: CASSGGEQYF. Supplemented by reference TRBV18 and TRBJ2-7, the full variable domain reads NAGVMQNPRHLVRRRGQEARLRCSPMKGHSHVYWYRQLPEEGLKFMVYLQKENIIDESGMPKERFSAEFPKEGPSILRIQQVVRGDSAAYFCASSGGEQYFGPGTRLTVT.

The chain joins TRBV11-2 to TRBJ2-3, with D possibly being TRBD1 (5 bases). The CDR3 runs 14 residues. Trimming took 4 bases from V and 2 from J, leaving 10 bases between them. Germline V gene sequence: CDR1 SGHAT, CDR2 FQNNGV. The CDR3 is CASSSTGSTDTQYF. In DNA, the CDR3 is TGTGCCAGCAGCTCAACAGGATCCACAGATACGCAGTATTTT.

This clone was detected only once. The gene calls are TRBV7-2 and TRBJ1-3; TRBD1 agrees at 9 bases. The CDR3 spans 15 residues. The ends lost 5 bases at V and 1 base at J; junction bases unmatched: 3. The V gene's germline CDR1 is SGHTA and CDR2 FQGNSA. The CDR3 reads CASSPGTGSGNTIYF. In nucleotides, the CDR3 is TGTGCCAGCAGCCCAGGGACAGGGTCTGGAAACACCATATATTTT.

This clone was observed a handful of times. The chain joins TRBV6-1 to TRBJ1-5; D is perhaps TRBD1 (5 bases). From germline, CDR1 is MNHNS and CDR2 SASEGT. This CDR3 has 15 residues. The V end was cut by 7 bases, the J end by 2 bases, with 15 bases between. The CDR3 coding sequence is TGTGCCAGCACCAAGGGGTGGGACCGCAATCAGCCCCAGCATTTT. Protein: CASTKGWDRNQPQHF.

This clone was picked up a small number of times. The gene calls are TRBV14 and TRBJ1-6; 7 bases match TRBD1. Germline CDR1 SGHDN, CDR2 FVKESK. This CDR3 has 15 amino acids. The junction had 11 bases not matched to a gene; V was cut back by 1 base and J by 14 bases. CDR3: CASSQVRTGRLTLHF. CDR3 sequence (DNA): TGTGCCAGCAGCCAAGTCCGGACAGGCCGCCTCACCCTCCACTTT.

The rearrangement links TRBV19 to TRBJ1-5; D gene uncertain. Germline values: CDR1 LNHDA, CDR2 SQIVND (reference sequence). V was pared by 3 bases and J by 2 bases, with 17 bases between. The CDR3 is 17 amino acids. CDR3 sequence: CASSIRLGAKGNQPQHF. CDR3 DNA: TGTGCCAGTAGTATCAGGTTGGGTGCGAAAGGCAATCAGCCCCAGCATTTT.

The J gene is TRBJ2-7, the V gene TRBV28; D is ambiguous. V was cut by 2 bases and J by 2 bases, with 7 bases left in between. The CDR3 consists of 13 residues. Germline CDR1 is MDHEN and CDR2 is SYDVKM. The CDR3 reads CASSLGWPYEQYF. For the CDR3, the DNA is TGTGCCAGCAGTTTAGGCTGGCCCTACGAGCAGTACTTC.

In this sample, this clone turned up many times. The chain joins TRBV28 to TRBJ1-5; 9 bases are a match to TRBD1. V shed 5 bases, J shed 2 bases, and the junction held 4 bases outside the gene matches. Germline loops: CDR1 MDHEN, CDR2 SYDVKM. The CDR3 runs 15 residues. The CDR3, as DNA: TGTGCCAGCAGTCCAAGGACAGGGGGCAATCAGCCCCAGCATTTT. Its protein is CASSPRTGGNQPQHF.

The V gene is TRBV4-1, the J gene TRBJ2-5, with no clear D. The V end lost 1 base, the J end lost 2 bases, and 8 bases lay between the germline ends. The germline V gene encodes CDR1 MGHRA and CDR2 YSYEKL. The CDR3 runs to 14 residues. The CDR3 reads CASSQAPEQETQYF. CDR3 sequence (DNA): TGCGCCAGCAGCCAAGCCCCAGAGCAAGAGACCCAGTACTTC.

The genes are TRBV5-4 and TRBJ2-1; the D is unclear. This CDR3 is 14 amino acids long. Germline CDR1 and CDR2: SGHNT and YYREEE (reference sequence). Trimming removed 4 bases from V and 5 bases from J, with 13 bases in between. CDR3: CASSVPGSNNEQFF. In DNA form, the CDR3 reads TGTGCCAGCAGCGTGCCCGGTTCTAACAATGAGCAGTTCTTC.

The chain joins TRBV6-4 to TRBJ2-3; perhaps TRBD2 as D (5 bases). The CDR3 has 12 amino acids. Germline V gives CDR1 MRHNA, CDR2 SNTAGT. Trimming stripped 7 bases from V and 10 bases from J, with 15 bases between. CDR3 nucleotides: TGTGCCAGCACCCGGTCGGACTTTCCGCAGTATTTT. Its translation is CASTRSDFPQYF.

Only a few counts were recorded for this clone. The V gene is TRBV19, the J gene TRBJ2-5; D might be TRBD1 (6 bases). V shed 3 bases and J shed 2 bases, with 13 bases lying between them. CDR1 and CDR2 from the germline V gene are LNHDA and SQIVND (reference sequence). The CDR3 length is 15 residues. Here the CDR3 reads CASSITGFSQETQYF. CDR3 bases: TGTGCCAGTAGTATCACAGGGTTCTCTCAAGAGACCCAGTACTTC.

V is TRBV5-1 and J is TRBJ2-5; 10 bases agree with TRBD1. CDR3 size: 17 residues. V shed 3 bases, J shed 5 bases, and the junction held 13 bases outside the gene matches. Looked up from germline, CDR1 is SGHRS and CDR2 is YFSETQ. The CDR3 loop reads CASSSGQGKAPRETQYF. The CDR3, as DNA: TGCGCCAGCAGCTCGGGACAGGGGAAGGCCCCAAGGGAGACCCAGTACTTC.

This clone came up a few times. The chain is built from TRBV28 and TRBJ1-5; D might be TRBD1 (5 bases). Trimming pared 2 bases from V and 7 bases from J, leaving 9 bases between. Germline V gene sequence: CDR1 MDHEN, CDR2 SYDVKM. The CDR3 has 13 residues. The CDR3 DNA is TGTGCCAGCAGTTTAGCAGGGACGCAGCCCCAGCATTTT. Protein sequence: CASSLAGTQPQHF. Using reference TRBV28 and TRBJ1-5 for the parts outside the CDR3, the full variable domain is DVKVTQSSRYLVKRTGEKVFLECVQDMDHENMFWYRQDPGLGLRLIYFSYDVKMKEKGDIPEGYSVSREKKERFSLILESASTNQTSMYLCASSLAGTQPQHFGDGTRLSIL.

This clone appeared a few times. The rearrangement links TRBV27 to TRBJ2-2, with 10 bases lining up with TRBD2. This CDR3 contains 16 residues. CDR1 is MNHEY and CDR2 is SMNVEV in the germline V gene (reference sequence). The V and J ends lost 1 base and 4 bases, in that order; junction bases with no gene match: 3. CDR3 region: CASSLFPSGSTGELFF. The CDR3 region has the DNA TGTGCCAGCAGTTTATTCCCTAGCGGGAGCACCGGGGAGCTGTTTTTT.

The genes are TRBV11-2 and TRBJ2-7; tentative D call: TRBD2 (6 bases). This CDR3 has 15 amino acids. Trimming pared 1 base from V and 0 bases from J, leaving 10 bases between. The germline gives CDR1 SGHAT, CDR2 FQNNGV. The CDR3 DNA sequence: TGTGCCAGCAGCTTAGGGATGGGACTCTCCTACGAGCAGTACTTC. Its protein is CASSLGMGLSYEQYF.